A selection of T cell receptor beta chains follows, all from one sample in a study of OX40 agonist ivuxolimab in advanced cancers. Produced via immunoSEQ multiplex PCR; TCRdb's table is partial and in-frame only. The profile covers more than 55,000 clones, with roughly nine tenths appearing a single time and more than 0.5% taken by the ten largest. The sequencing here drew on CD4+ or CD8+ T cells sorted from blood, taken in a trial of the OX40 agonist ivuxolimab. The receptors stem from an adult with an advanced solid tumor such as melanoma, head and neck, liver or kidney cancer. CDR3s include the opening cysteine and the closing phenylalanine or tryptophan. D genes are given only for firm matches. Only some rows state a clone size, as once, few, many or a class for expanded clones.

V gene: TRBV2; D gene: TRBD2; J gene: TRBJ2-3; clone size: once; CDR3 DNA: TGTGCCAGCAGTGAGAAGCCGGGACTAACAACCGTGGAGCCGGATACGCAGTATTTT; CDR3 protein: CASSEKPGLTTVEPDTQYF
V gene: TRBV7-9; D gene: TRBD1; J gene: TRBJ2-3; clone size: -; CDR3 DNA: TGTGCCAGCAGCTCCGGACAGGGGATAACAGATACGCAGTATTTT; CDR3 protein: CASSSGQGITDTQYF
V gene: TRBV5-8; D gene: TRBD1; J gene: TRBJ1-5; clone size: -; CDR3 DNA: TGTGCCAGCAGCCCGACAGGGGGCAGGCAGCCCCAGCATTTT; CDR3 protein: CASSPTGGRQPQHF
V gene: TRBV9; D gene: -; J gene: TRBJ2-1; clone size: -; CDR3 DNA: TGTGCCAGCAGCACAAGCTCCTACAATGAGCAGTTCTTC; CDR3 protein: CASSTSSYNEQFF
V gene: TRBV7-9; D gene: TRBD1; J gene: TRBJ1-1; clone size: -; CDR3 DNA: TGTGCCAGCAGGCGGGGACAGGACACTGAAGCTTTCTTT; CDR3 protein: CASRRGQDTEAFF
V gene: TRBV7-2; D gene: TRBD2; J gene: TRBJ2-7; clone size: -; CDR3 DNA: TGTGCCAGCAGCGCCGGGACTAGCGGGAAAGTAATTTCCTACGAGCAGTACTTC; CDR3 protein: CASSAGTSGKVISYEQYF
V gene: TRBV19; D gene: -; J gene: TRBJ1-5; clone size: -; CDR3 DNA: TGTGCCAGTAGAGATCAGGGATGGGGGAGGAATCAGCCCCAGCATTTT; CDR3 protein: CASRDQGWGRNQPQHF
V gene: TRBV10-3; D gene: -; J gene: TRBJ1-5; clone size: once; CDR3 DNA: TGTGCCATCAGCCCTATACCTTATAGCAATCAGCCCCAGCATTTT; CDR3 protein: CAISPIPYSNQPQHF
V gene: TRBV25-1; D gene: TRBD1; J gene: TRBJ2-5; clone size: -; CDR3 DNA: TGTGCCAGCAGTGCCACGACAGGGCTCGAAGAGACCCAGTACTTC; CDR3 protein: CASSATTGLEETQYF
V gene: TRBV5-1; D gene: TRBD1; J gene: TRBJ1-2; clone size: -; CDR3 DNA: TGCGCCAGCAGCTTGGGGCAACAGGGGGACTATGGCTACACCTTC; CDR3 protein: CASSLGQQGDYGYTF
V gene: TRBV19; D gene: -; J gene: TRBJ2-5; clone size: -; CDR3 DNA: TGTGCCAGTAGTATAGGACCCCTGGAGACCCAGTACTTC; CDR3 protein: CASSIGPLETQYF
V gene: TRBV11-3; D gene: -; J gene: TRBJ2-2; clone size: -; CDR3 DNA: TGTGCCAGCAGTCGACCGGAGGCCGGGGAGCTGTTTTTT; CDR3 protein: CASSRPEAGELFF
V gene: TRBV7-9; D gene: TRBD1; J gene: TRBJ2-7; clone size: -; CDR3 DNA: TGTGCCAGCAGCCCGAAGGGACAGACCTACGAGCAGTACTTC; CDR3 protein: CASSPKGQTYEQYF
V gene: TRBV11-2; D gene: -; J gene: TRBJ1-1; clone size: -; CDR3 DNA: TGTGCCAGCAGCTTGGGGGCCTGGTACACTGAAGCTTTCTTT; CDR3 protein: CASSLGAWYTEAFF
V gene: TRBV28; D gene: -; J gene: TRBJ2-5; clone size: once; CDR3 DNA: TGTGCCAGCAGCTTTCAACGCGCGCGAGAGACCCAGTACTTC; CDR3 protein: CASSFQRARETQYF
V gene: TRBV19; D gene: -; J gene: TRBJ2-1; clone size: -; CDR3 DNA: TGTGCCAGTGGGCCAGCCCTGAGCTCCTACAATGAGCAGTTCTTC; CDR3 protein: CASGPALSSYNEQFF
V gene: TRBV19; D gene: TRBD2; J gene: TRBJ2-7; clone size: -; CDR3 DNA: TGTGCCAGTAGTATCAAAGGACTAGCGGGACGAACCTACGAGCAGTACTTC; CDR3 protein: CASSIKGLAGRTYEQYF
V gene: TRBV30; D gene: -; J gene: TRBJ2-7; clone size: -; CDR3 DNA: TGTGCCTGGCGGGACACCCACTACGAGCAGTACTTC; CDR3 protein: CAWRDTHYEQYF
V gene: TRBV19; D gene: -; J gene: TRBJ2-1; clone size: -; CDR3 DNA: TGTGCCAGTAGTACCTCCGGACGTAGTCTGCAGTTCTTC; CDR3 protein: CASSTSGRSLQFF
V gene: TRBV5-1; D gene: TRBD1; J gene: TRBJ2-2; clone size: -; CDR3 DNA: TGCGCCAGCAGCTTGGAACTAGGGGACAGGGGGACCACCGGGGAGCTGTTTTTT; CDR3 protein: CASSLELGDRGTTGELFF
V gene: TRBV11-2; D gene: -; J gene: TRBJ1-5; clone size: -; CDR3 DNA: TGTGCCAGCAGCCCCTTAGGCGCCCCGGGGGCAAATCAGCCCCAGCATTTT; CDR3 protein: CASSPLGAPGANQPQHF
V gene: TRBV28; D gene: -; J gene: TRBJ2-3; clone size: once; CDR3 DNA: TGTGCCAGCAGTTTGGAGGGCCTTTTAAGCACAGATACGCAGTATTTT; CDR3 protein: CASSLEGLLSTDTQYF
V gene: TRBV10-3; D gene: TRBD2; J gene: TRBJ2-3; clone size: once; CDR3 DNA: TGTGCCATCAGTGAGGGGGGGAGGGGCACAGATACGCAGTATTTT; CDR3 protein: CAISEGGRGTDTQYF
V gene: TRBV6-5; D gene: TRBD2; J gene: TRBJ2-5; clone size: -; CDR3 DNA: TGTGCCAGCAGGGGACTAGCGGGAGGCGATGAGACCCAGTACTTC; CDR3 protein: CASRGLAGGDETQYF
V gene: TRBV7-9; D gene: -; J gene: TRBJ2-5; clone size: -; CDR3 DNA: TGTGCCAGCAGCCAAGGGGGGACCTTGGAGACCCAGTACTTC; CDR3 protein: CASSQGGTLETQYF
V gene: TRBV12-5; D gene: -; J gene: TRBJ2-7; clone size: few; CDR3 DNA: TGTGCTAGTGGTTCTCGTCTTGGCTACGAGCAGTACTTC; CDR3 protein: CASGSRLGYEQYF
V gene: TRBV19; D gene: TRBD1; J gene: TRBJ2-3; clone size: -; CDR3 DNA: TGTGCCAGTAGTATATCCAGGGGGCGGACAGATACGCAGTATTTT; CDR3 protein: CASSISRGRTDTQYF
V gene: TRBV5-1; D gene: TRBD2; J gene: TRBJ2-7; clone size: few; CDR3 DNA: TGCGCCAGCAGCTCCCTGGGGGGGGAGCAGTACTTC; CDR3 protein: CASSSLGGEQYF
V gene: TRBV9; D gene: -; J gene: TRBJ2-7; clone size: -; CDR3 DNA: TGTGCCAGCAGCGTAGGGACGGAGACCTACGAGCAGTACTTC; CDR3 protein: CASSVGTETYEQYF
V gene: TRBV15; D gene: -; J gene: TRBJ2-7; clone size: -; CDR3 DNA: TGTGCCACCAGCAGCCCACTCTGGGGCTACGAGCAGTACTTC; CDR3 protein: CATSSPLWGYEQYF
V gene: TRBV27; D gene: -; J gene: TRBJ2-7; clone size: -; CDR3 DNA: TGTGCCAGCAGTGGCCTCGGGGGCGCGTCCTACGAGCAGTACTTC; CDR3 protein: CASSGLGGASYEQYF
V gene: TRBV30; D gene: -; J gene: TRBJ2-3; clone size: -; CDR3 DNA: TGTGCCTGGAGTGTGGGGGGGCCTACGCAGTATTTT; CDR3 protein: CAWSVGGPTQYF
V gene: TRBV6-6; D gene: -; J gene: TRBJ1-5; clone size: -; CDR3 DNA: TGTGCCAGCAACGACTTGTGGATTAGCAATCAGCCCCAGCATTTT; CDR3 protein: CASNDLWISNQPQHF
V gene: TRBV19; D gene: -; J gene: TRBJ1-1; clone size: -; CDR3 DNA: TGTGCCAGTAGTATCCTGACAGGATTGAACACTGAAGCTTTCTTT; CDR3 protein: CASSILTGLNTEAFF
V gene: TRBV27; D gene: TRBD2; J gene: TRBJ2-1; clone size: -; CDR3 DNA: TGTGCCAGCAGTCCCTTATTAATAGCGGGCCGGAGCTCCTACAATGAGCAGTTCTTC; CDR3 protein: CASSPLLIAGRSSYNEQFF
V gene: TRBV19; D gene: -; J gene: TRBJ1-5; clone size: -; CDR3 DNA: TGTGCCAGTAGTATTCCGGGGCGCAATAGCAATCAGCCCCAGCATTTT; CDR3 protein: CASSIPGRNSNQPQHF
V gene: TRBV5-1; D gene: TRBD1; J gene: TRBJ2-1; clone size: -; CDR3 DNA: TGCGCCAGCAGCTCACAGGGGAGTCAGGGCAATCAGCAGTTCTTC; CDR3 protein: CASSSQGSQGNQQFF
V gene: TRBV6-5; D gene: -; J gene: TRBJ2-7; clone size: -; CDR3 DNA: TGTGCCAGCAGTTACGGGGGGCTTCTCCACGAGCAGTACTTC; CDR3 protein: CASSYGGLLHEQYF
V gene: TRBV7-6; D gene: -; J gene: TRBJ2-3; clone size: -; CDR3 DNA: TGTGCCAGCAGCTTGATAGACGGGTCGCATACGCAGTATTTT; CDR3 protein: CASSLIDGSHTQYF
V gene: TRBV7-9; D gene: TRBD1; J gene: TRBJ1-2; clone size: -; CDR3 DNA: TGTGCCAGCAGCACACCGGGACAGGACTTATATGGCTACACCTTC; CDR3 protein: CASSTPGQDLYGYTF
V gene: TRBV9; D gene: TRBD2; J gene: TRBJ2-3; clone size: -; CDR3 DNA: TGTGCCAGCAGCCAGGGACTAGCGGGAGGGACAGATACGCAGTATTTT; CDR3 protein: CASSQGLAGGTDTQYF
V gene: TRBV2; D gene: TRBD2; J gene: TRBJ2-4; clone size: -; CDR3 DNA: TGTGCCAGCAGTGACGGGGCTAGCGGGAGATACATTCAGTACTTC; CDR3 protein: CASSDGASGRYIQYF
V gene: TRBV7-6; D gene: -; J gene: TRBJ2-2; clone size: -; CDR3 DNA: TGTGCCAGCAGTCGCGGCAGGGGTAGAGACACCGGGGAGCTGTTTTTT; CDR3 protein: CASSRGRGRDTGELFF
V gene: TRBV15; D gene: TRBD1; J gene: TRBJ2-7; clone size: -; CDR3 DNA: TGTGCCACCAGCTCCGACAGGGATTCCTACGAGCAGTACTTC; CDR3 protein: CATSSDRDSYEQYF
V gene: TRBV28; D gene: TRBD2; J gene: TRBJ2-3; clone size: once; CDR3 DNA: TGTGCCAGCAGCCGAGGGCCACTAGCGGCCCGCACAGATACGCAGTATTTT; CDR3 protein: CASSRGPLAARTDTQYF